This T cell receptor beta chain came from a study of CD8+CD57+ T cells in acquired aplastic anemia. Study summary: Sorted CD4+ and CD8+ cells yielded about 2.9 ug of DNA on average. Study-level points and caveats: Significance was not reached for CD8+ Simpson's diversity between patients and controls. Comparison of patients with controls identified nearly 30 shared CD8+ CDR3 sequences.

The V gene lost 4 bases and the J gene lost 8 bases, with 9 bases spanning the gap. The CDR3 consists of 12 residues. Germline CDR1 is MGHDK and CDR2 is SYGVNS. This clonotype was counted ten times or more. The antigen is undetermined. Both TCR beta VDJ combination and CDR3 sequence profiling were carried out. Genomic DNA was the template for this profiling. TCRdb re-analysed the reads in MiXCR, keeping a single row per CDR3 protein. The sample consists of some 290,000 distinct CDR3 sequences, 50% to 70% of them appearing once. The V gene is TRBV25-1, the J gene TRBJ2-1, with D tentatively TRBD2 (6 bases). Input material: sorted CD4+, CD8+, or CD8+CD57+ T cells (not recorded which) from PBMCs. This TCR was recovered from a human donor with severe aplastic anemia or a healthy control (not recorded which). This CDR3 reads CASSAGGDEQFF. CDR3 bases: TGTGCCAGCAGTGCCGGCGGGGATGAGCAGTTCTTC.